Below, 31 T cell receptor beta chains from the same sample are listed, as sequenced in a study of cytomegalovirus exposure and HLA in healthy donors. PCR involved 60 Vbeta and 13 Jbeta primers. Sequenced by immunoSEQ multiplex PCR; TCRdb stores in-frame clones only, minus some. The data contain more than 95,000 clones, approximately 83% of them seen just once; the ten biggest clones take up about 5.9%. The sequenced sample consisted of PBMCs. Receptor source: a man between 18 and 35 years old in good health and CMV-seronegative.

This chain connects TRBV27 to TRBJ2-7, with 9 bases that match TRBD2. After removal of 5 bases from V and 4 bases from J, the junction contained 9 bases not matched to a gene. Germline V gene sequence: CDR1 MNHEY, CDR2 SMNVEV (reference sequence). This CDR3 has 15 amino acids. The CDR3 protein is CASSPEGLAWYEQYF. DNA for the CDR3: TGTGCCAGCAGTCCCGAGGGACTAGCTTGGTACGAGCAGTACTTC.

This chain uses TRBV28 with TRBJ2-3; 12 bases fit TRBD1. Trimming removed 1 base from V and 0 bases from J; junction bases left unmatched: 14. This CDR3 contains 21 residues. Germline CDR1 and CDR2: MDHEN and SYDVKM. This CDR3 is CASSLSAGTGGDPTSTDTQYF. Written as DNA, the CDR3 is TGTGCCAGCAGTTTATCAGCCGGGACAGGGGGCGACCCAACCAGCACAGATACGCAGTATTTT.

J is TRBJ1-1 and V is TRBV7-3; D not certain. Germline CDR1 is SGHTA and CDR2 is FQGTGA. Trimming took 1 base from V and 1 from J, leaving 4 bases between them. The CDR3 loop spans 13 amino acids. The CDR3 loop is CASSLSQNTEAFF. For the CDR3, the DNA is TGTGCCAGCAGCTTAAGTCAGAACACTGAAGCTTTCTTT.

This clone was detected only once. This chain uses TRBV6-5 with TRBJ1-5; D unclear. CDR1 and CDR2 (germline): MNHEY, SVGAGI. The V and J ends lost 2 bases and 4 bases respectively, with 15 bases between them. The CDR3 extends over 16 amino acids. This chain's CDR3 is CASSYRLPTENQPQHF. As DNA, the CDR3 is TGTGCCAGCAGTTACAGACTCCCGACCGAGAATCAGCCCCAGCATTTT.

CDR3 in amino acids: CASRTGTGNTGELFF. In DNA, the CDR3 is TGCGCCAGCAGGACCGGGACAGGCAACACCGGGGAGCTGTTTTTT. The rearrangement uses TRBV10-2 and TRBJ2-2; TRBD1 aligns across 8 bases. The CDR3 has 15 residues. V shed 6 bases and J 2 bases; nucleotides not matched to a gene: 5. Germline V CDR1 and CDR2: WSHSY, SAAADI.

V and J are TRBV5-1 and TRBJ2-1; 9 bases match TRBD2. V dropped 2 bases and J dropped 5; count of bases not matched to a gene: 5. The germline V gene has CDR1 SGHRS and CDR2 YFSETQ. The CDR3 is made up of 15 amino acids. The DNA for the CDR3 is TGCGCCAGCAGCTTTAAGACTAGCGGAAACAATGAGCAGTTCTTC. This codes for CASSFKTSGNNEQFF. Together with reference TRBV5-1 and TRBJ2-1, the CDR3 gives the full variable domain: KAGVTQTPRYLIKTRGQQVTLSCSPISGHRSVSWYQQTPGQGLQFLFEYFSETQRNKGNFPGRFSGRQFSNSRSEMNVSTLELGDSALYLCASSFKTSGNNEQFFGPGTRLTVL.

This rearrangement joins TRBV5-1 to TRBJ2-6; D is perhaps TRBD1 (5 bases). Trimming shortened V by 0 bases and J by 2 bases, and 9 bases separated the two germline ends. This CDR3 is built from 16 residues. CDR1 is SGHRS and CDR2 is YFSETQ in the germline V gene. The CDR3 DNA is TGCGCCAGCAGCTTGGGTGGCAGGGCTGGGGCCAACGTCCTGACTTTC. Translating it yields CASSLGGRAGANVLTF.

A few counts support this clone. The gene calls are TRBV19 and TRBJ2-2; D gene uncertain. Trimming removed 3 bases at V and 1 base at J, with 3 bases between. The CDR3 totals 13 residues. From germline, CDR1 is LNHDA and CDR2 SQIVND (reference sequence). CDR3 in amino acids: CASSIQNTGELFF. The CDR3 DNA follows: TGTGCCAGTAGTATTCAGAACACCGGGGAGCTGTTTTTT. Variable domain in full (rest from reference TRBV19 and TRBJ2-2): DGGITQSPKYLFRKEGQNVTLSCEQNLNHDAMYWYRQDPGQGLRLIYYSQIVNDFQKGDIAEGYSVSREKKESFPLTVTSAQKNPTAFYLCASSIQNTGELFFGEGSRLTVL.

The chain links TRBV1 to TRBJ2-1; TRBD1 is the table's D call, not checked against the DNA. TRBV1 is flagged as a pseudogene. The length of the CDR3 is 14 residues. CDR3 in DNA: TGCACCAGCAGCCAAGCTACCACAGGGGTCGGGCAGTTCTTC. This sequence encodes CTSSQATTGVGQFF.

This sequence joins TRBV15 and TRBJ1-5; 7 positions agree with TRBD1. V lost 0 bases, J lost 2 bases, and 4 bases stayed unmatched. The length of the CDR3 is 16 residues. Germline CDR1 LNHNV, CDR2 YYDKDF (reference sequence). CDR3 sequence reads: CATSRDPGQGNQPQHF. CDR3 sequence (DNA): TGTGCCACCAGCAGAGATCCCGGACAGGGCAATCAGCCCCAGCATTTT.

Only one count was recorded for this clone. The gene calls are TRBV5-1 and TRBJ2-5, with a possible D match to TRBD1 (5 bases). The germline gives CDR1 SGHRS, CDR2 YFSETQ. CDR3 length: 14 amino acids. V was clipped by 2 bases and J by 0 bases, with 8 bases between them. CDR3 in amino acids: CASSFQGNQETQYF. CDR3 DNA: TGCGCCAGCAGCTTCCAGGGAAACCAAGAGACCCAGTACTTC.

The chain is built from TRBV5-4 and TRBJ2-4; D remains ambiguous. The CDR3 sequence is 14 residues long. The germline V and J ends were trimmed by 2 bases and 0 bases, with 6 bases remaining between them. Germline CDR1 and CDR2: SGHNT and YYREEE (reference sequence). The CDR3: CASSLAPAKNIQYF. The CDR3 DNA reads as TGTGCCAGCAGCTTAGCTCCAGCCAAAAACATTCAGTACTTC.

The V and J genes are TRBV4-2 and TRBJ2-7; D might be TRBD2 (5 bases). The germline V gene encodes CDR1 LGHNA and CDR2 YNFKEQ. The CDR3 contains 15 residues. V lost 4 bases, J lost 2 bases, and 15 bases lay in between. This chain's CDR3 is CASSPGDPATYEQYF. CDR3 nucleotide sequence: TGTGCCAGCAGCCCCGGGGATCCCGCGACCTACGAGCAGTACTTC.

The V call is TRBV5-4, the J call TRBJ1-1, with a weak D call TRBD1 (5 bases). Germline values: CDR1 SGHNT, CDR2 YYREEE (reference sequence). The V end lost 2 bases, the J end lost 5 bases, and 16 bases lay between the germline ends. The CDR3 extends over 15 amino acids. The CDR3 bases are TGTGCCAGCAGCTTTTCACCGGGGGTAGGGACTGAAGCTTTCTTT. Protein product: CASSFSPGVGTEAFF.

The rearrangement links TRBV25-1 to TRBJ1-2, with D hard to call. Germline loops: CDR1 MGHDK, CDR2 SYGVNS. The CDR3 has 13 residues. V was trimmed by 6 bases and J by 3 bases, leaving 11 bases between them. The CDR3 sequence is CASRERFDYGYTF. For the CDR3, the DNA is TGTGCCAGCAGAGAGCGGTTCGACTATGGCTACACCTTC.

This clone occurred a few times. The chain carries TRBV4-3 and TRBJ1-4; D gene uncertain. This CDR3 region has 18 residues. CDR1 is LGHNA, CDR2 YSLEER, per germline. Trimming stripped 0 bases from V and 5 bases from J, with 19 bases between. CDR3 bases: TGCGCCAGCAGCCAAGATCTCTGGCAGCGAAGGGAGAATGAAAAACTGTTTTTT. Translated: CASSQDLWQRRENEKLFF.

The V call is TRBV5-1, the J call TRBJ1-4; TRBD1 agrees at 9 bases. The length of the CDR3 is 16 residues. Germline V gene lookup returns CDR1 SGHRS and CDR2 YFSETQ. V gave up 4 bases and J gave up 3 bases; unmatched junction bases: 7. CDR3 coding DNA: TGCGCCAGCAGCGGGGGACAGGGTCTCGCTAATGAAAAACTGTTTTTT. As protein: CASSGGQGLANEKLFF.

This chain's CDR3 is CASSILAGGTDTQYF. The CDR3 DNA reads TGTGCCAGCAGCATCCTAGCGGGAGGGACAGATACGCAGTATTTT. The genes are TRBV6-4 and TRBJ2-3, with 12 bases matching TRBD2. Germline assignment: CDR1 MRHNA and CDR2 SNTAGT. Trimming at V came to 6 bases and at J to 3 bases, leaving 4 bases not matched to a gene. This CDR3 has 15 residues.

This clone has just a few counts. The chain employs TRBV6-5 and TRBJ2-7; a possible D gene is TRBD1 (6 bases). CDR1 and CDR2 (germline): MNHEY, SVGAGI. This CDR3 has 15 amino acids. The V and J ends lost 2 bases and 5 bases respectively, with 16 bases between them. CDR3 residues: CASSYGLGAIDEQYF. As DNA, the CDR3 is TGTGCCAGCAGTTACGGGCTGGGGGCGATCGACGAGCAGTACTTC.

The V and J genes are TRBV27 and TRBJ2-7, with 8 positions matching TRBD1. Germline values: CDR1 MNHEY, CDR2 SMNVEV (reference sequence). The V and J ends lost 4 bases and 2 bases, in that order; junction bases with no gene match: 7. The CDR3 has 15 residues. The chain's CDR3 is CASSWQDRETYEQYF. The CDR3 DNA follows: TGTGCCAGCAGTTGGCAGGACAGGGAGACCTACGAGCAGTACTTC.

The chain joins TRBV6-4 to TRBJ2-1; TRBD1 matches at 8 bases. The CDR3 is 16 residues long. V lost 3 bases to trimming and J lost 8 bases; unmatched junction nucleotides: 12. Per the germline V gene, CDR1 is MRHNA and CDR2 is SNTAGT. The CDR3 loop reads CASSDPGTGFTDEQFF. CDR3 DNA: TGTGCCAGCAGTGATCCAGGGACAGGCTTTACTGATGAGCAGTTCTTC.

This rearrangement joins TRBV4-3 to TRBJ2-1, with 8 bases aligning to TRBD1. Losses at the gene ends were 0 bases for V and 0 bases for J; bases not matched to a gene: 1. The germline gives CDR1 LGHNA, CDR2 YSLEER. The CDR3 has 16 residues. The CDR3 spells CASSQETGASYNEQFF. In nucleotides, the CDR3 is TGCGCCAGCAGCCAAGAGACAGGGGCCTCCTACAATGAGCAGTTCTTC.

The chain employs TRBV11-2 and TRBJ2-5, with D perhaps matching TRBD2 (6 bases). The CDR3 sequence is 15 residues long. V was pared by 0 bases and J by 1 base, with 9 bases between. The germline V gene encodes CDR1 SGHAT and CDR2 FQNNGV. CDR3 sequence reads: CASSLDYGGQETQYF. The CDR3 nucleotides read TGTGCCAGCAGCTTAGACTACGGGGGCCAAGAGACCCAGTACTTC.

This chain joins TRBV6-6 and TRBJ2-5, with 7 bases fitting TRBD2. The germline V gene encodes CDR1 MNHNY and CDR2 SVGAGI (reference sequence). J was trimmed by 5 bases and V by 5 bases; bases with no gene match: 8. CDR3 length equals 14 residues. CDR3 coding DNA: TGTGCCAGCAGTAGGGAGGGGCTAAGGGAGACCCAGTACTTC. This sequence encodes CASSREGLRETQYF.

The chain has TRBV29-1 and TRBJ2-7, with D possibly matching TRBD1 (6 bases). The CDR3 loop spans 12 amino acids. V was pared by 6 bases and J by 6 bases, with 15 bases between. CDR1 is SQVTM and CDR2 is ANQGSEA in the germline V gene. CDR3 amino acids: CSVSGQGFEQYF. The CDR3 DNA reads TGCAGCGTCTCGGGGCAGGGGTTCGAGCAGTACTTC.

This chain links TRBV23-1 with TRBJ2-1; D perhaps matches TRBD2 (6 bases). TRBV23-1 qualifies as an ORF whose function is uncertain. The V end was cut by 7 bases, the J end by 4 bases, with 14 bases between. The CDR3 consists of 14 residues. The chain's CDR3 is CASNGGYDYNEQFF. The CDR3 DNA follows: TGCGCCAGCAACGGAGGGTACGATTACAATGAGCAGTTCTTC.

This clone showed up just once. The chain joins TRBV11-2 to TRBJ2-1; possibly TRBD2 for D (5 bases). Germline V CDR1 and CDR2: SGHAT, FQNNGV. The CDR3 covers 15 residues. V was trimmed by 6 bases and J by 5 bases, leaving 17 bases between them. The CDR3 DNA is TGTGCCAGCAGGATAGCCGGGATGAGGGACAATGAGCAGTTCTTC. Protein: CASRIAGMRDNEQFF.

The V and J genes are TRBV19 and TRBJ2-3, with D possibly matching TRBD2 (7 bases). CDR1 LNHDA and CDR2 SQIVND come from the germline V gene (reference sequence). The ends were cut back, 7 bases at V and 3 bases at J, with 14 bases in the middle. The CDR3 totals 14 residues. As DNA, the CDR3 is TGTGCCAGTAAGGTGGGGAGGGGGACAGATACGCAGTATTTT. Translation gives CASKVGRGTDTQYF.

The V gene is TRBV15, the J gene TRBJ1-2; TRBD1 is a possible D gene (6 bases). The length of the CDR3 is 17 residues. Deletions cut 1 base from V and 6 bases from J, with 21 bases between. CDR1 LNHNV and CDR2 YYDKDF come from the germline V gene (reference sequence). Here the CDR3 DNA reads TGTGCCACCAGCAGAGCTCATCAAACAGGGAGGGAGGATGGCTACACCTTC. Its protein is CATSRAHQTGREDGYTF.

The chain employs TRBV27 and TRBJ1-3, with 7 bases that match TRBD1. J lost 0 bases, V lost 5 bases, and 4 bases had no gene match. Germline values: CDR1 MNHEY, CDR2 SMNVEV (reference sequence). The CDR3 extends over 15 amino acids. CDR3 loop: CASSRGTDSGNTIYF. The CDR3 DNA reads TGTGCCAGCAGTCGCGGGACAGACTCTGGAAACACCATATATTTT.

The rearrangement links TRBV25-1 to TRBJ1-2, with 7 bases fitting TRBD1. Trimming took 4 bases from V and 4 from J; bases not matched to a gene: 3. The CDR3 is 13 residues long. In germline, CDR1 is MGHDK, CDR2 SYGVNS. CDR3 in amino acids: CASSGQGGYGYTF. The CDR3 region has the DNA TGTGCCAGCAGTGGACAGGGTGGCTATGGCTACACCTTC.